This T cell receptor (beta chain) comes out of a study of beta chain features in type 1 diabetes. The CDR3 has 16 amino acids. The V and J ends lost 0 bases and 3 bases, in that order; junction bases with no gene match: 4. Germline values: CDR1 ENHRY, CDR2 SYGVKD. Regarding this clone: The antigen remains unidentified.

The study, taken as a whole, reports: Moderately but significantly shorter TCRB CDR3s were found in Type 1 diabetes patients in all four CD4+ subsets. Patients and controls would share equally any PCR tilt toward shorter templates.

Expressed TCRB transcripts were sequenced, since all the RNA that had been isolated was reverse transcribed. Profiled with immunoSEQ multiplex PCR; TCRdb holds only in-frame clones, not every one. The table includes almost 350,000 clones, less than 9.5% detected once. It was via CD45RO/CCR7/CD25/CD127/CD95/CD27 that CD4+ naive, central memory, regulatory and stem cell-like memory cells were sorted. The source material was central memory CD4+ T cells from blood. The chain carries TRBV10-3 and TRBJ2-1; 8 nucleotides agree with TRBD2. The sequence was obtained from a woman between 18 and 29 years old in good health. CDR3 nucleotides: TGTGCCATCAGTGAGTCCTTTGGGACTAGCTACAATGAGCAGTTCTTC. Translating gives CAISESFGTSYNEQFF.